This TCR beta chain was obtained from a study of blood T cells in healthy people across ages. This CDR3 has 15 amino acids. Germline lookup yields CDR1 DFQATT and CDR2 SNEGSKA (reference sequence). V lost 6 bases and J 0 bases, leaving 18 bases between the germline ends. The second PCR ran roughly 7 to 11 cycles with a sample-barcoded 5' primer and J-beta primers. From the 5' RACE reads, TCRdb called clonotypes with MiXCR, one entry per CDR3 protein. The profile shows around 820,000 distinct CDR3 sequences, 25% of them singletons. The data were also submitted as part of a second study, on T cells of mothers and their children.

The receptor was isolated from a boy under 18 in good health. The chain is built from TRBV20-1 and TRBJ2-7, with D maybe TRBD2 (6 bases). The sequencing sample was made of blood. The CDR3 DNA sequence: TGCAGTGCGAGCTCGGGACTCCTGAGCTCCTACGAGCAGTACTTC. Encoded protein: CSASSGLLSSYEQYF.